The T cell receptor (beta chain) under discussion was sequenced for a study of regulatory T cells in long-lasting Graves disease. Across the study: Over-5-year antithyroid drug use with positive TSH receptor antibodies defined persistent Graves' disease in the study.

This clonotype was counted only a few times. After removal of 2 bases from V and 2 bases from J, the junction contained 6 bases not matched to a gene. The germline V gene encodes CDR1 MNHGY and CDR2 SVAAGI. This CDR3 comprises 16 residues. Sequencing libraries for TCR beta were prepared with iRepertoire HTBI primers and Arm-PCR of CDR3 regions. TCRdb analysed the multiplex PCR reads with MiXCR anew, one entry per CDR3 protein. The sample consists of more than 650,000 distinct CDR3 sequences, about 30% of them appearing once. Time point in this sample: persistent/refractory GD, antithyroid drugs over 5 years with positive TRAb. The authors made the TCR library using RNA they extracted from PBMCs. Staff drew nine milliliters of peripheral blood into EDTA tubes.

The sequences come from peripheral blood mononuclear cells (PBMCs), collected when the disease was refractory, from a patient treated with antithyroid drugs. The chain carries TRBV6-9 and TRBJ1-2, with TRBD1 identical over 9 bases. This clonotype was sampled from a female donor with Graves disease. The CDR3, as DNA: TGTGCCAGCAGTTATATAGGGACAGGGATAAACTATGGCTACACCTTC. Translated: CASSYIGTGINYGYTF.